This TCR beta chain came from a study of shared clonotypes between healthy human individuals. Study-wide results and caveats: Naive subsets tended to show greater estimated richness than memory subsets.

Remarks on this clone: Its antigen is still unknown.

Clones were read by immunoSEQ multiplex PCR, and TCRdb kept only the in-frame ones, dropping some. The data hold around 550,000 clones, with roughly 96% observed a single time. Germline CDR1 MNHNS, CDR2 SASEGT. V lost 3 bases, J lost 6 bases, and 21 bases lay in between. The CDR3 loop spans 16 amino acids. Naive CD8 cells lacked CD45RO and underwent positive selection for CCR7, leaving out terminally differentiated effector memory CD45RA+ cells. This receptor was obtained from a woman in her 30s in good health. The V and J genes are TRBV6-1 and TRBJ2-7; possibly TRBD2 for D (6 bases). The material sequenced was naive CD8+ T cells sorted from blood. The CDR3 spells CASSDAKRELVFEQYF. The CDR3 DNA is TGTGCCAGCAGTGATGCTAAACGGGAGTTGGTTTTCGAGCAGTACTTC.